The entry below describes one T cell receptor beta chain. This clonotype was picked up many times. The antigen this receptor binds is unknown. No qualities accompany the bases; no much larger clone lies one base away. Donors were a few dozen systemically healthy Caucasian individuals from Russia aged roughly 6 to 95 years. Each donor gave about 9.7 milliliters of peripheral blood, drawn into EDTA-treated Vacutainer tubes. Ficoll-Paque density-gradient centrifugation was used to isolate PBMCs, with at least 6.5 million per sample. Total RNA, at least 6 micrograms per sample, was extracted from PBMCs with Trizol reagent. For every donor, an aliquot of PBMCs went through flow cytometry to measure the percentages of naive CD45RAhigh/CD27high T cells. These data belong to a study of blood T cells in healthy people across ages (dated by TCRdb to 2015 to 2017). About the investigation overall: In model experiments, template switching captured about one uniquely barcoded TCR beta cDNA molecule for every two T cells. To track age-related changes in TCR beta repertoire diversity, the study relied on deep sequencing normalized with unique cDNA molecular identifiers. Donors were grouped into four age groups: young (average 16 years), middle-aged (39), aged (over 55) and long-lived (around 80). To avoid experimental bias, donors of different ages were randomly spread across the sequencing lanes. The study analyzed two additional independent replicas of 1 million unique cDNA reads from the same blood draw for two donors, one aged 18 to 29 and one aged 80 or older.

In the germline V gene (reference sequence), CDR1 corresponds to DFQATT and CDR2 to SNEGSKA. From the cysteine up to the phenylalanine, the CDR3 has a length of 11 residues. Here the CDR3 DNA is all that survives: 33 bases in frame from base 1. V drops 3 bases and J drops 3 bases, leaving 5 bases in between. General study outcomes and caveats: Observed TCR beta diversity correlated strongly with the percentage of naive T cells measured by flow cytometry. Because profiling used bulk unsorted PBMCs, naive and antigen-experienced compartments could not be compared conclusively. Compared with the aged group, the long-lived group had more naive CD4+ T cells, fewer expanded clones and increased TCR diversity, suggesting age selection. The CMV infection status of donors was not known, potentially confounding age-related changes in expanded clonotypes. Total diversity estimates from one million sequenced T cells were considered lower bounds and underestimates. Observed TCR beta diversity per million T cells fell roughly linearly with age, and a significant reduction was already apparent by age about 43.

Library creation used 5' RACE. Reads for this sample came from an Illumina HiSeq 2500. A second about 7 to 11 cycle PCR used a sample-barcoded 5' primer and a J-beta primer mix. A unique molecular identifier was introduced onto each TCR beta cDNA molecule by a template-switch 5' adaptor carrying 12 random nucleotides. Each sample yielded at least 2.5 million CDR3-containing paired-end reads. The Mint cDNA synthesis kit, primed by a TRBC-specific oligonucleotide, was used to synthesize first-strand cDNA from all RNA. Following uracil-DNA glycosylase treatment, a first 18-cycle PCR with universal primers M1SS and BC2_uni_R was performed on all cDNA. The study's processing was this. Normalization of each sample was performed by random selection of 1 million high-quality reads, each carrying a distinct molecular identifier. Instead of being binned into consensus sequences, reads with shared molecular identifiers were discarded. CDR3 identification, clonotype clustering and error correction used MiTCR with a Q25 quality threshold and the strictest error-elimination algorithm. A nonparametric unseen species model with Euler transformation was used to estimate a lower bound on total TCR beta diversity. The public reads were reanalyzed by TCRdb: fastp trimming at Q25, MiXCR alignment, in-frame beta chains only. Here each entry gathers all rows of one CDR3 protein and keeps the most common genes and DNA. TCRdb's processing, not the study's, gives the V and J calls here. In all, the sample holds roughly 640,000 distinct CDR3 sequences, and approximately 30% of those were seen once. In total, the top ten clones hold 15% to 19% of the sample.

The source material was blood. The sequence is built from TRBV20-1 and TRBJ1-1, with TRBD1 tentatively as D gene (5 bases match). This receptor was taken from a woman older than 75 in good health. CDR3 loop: CSARGDTEAFF. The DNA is TGCAGTGCTAGGGGGGACACTGAAGCTTTCTTT.